Below, one T cell receptor (beta chain) is given with its context. The entry originates in a study of blood T cell repertoires in COVID-19. Study summary: COVID-19 samples, acute and convalescent, were from the United States, Italy and Spain. From T cells, B-cell-depleted T cells, or PBMCs came the material, which was cDNA or gDNA.

Original handling: Estimated nucleated cell counts came from reference gene primer amplification. Method: immunoSEQ multiplex PCR; TCRdb's copy keeps in-frame clones and lacks some. V, J and clone size were drawn from that table, and D and trimming were deduced from the DNA. The data show over 200,000 clones, 85% to 90% seen once. V lost 3 bases and J lost 9; bases outside the gene matches: 8. In germline, CDR1 is MDHEN, CDR2 SYDVKM. The CDR3 contains 15 residues. Seattle participants joined during active infection and were tracked over time. This clonotype originated in a man aged 50 or older with COVID-19, enrolled during active disease. This chain connects TRBV28 to TRBJ1-6; 7 bases fit TRBD1. The specimen sequenced was peripheral blood. As DNA, the CDR3 is TGTGCCAGCAGTTTCGCCGACAGGGAAGTTTCACCCCTCCACTTT. Amino acids: CASSFADREVSPLHF.